These 25 T cell receptor beta chains share one sample of origin, sequenced in a study of blood T cells in healthy people across ages. Primers used in a second PCR of roughly 7 to 11 cycles were a sample-barcoded 5' primer and a J-beta primer mix. Each CDR3 protein gets one entry after TCRdb re-called the 5' RACE reads with MiXCR. The table shows fewer than 2,000,000 distinct CDR3 sequences, with more than 35% occurring only once. Sequenced input: blood. The origin of the receptors is a human donor in good health.

This rearrangement joins TRBV11-2 to TRBJ2-2; D unclear. Per the germline V gene, CDR1 is SGHAT and CDR2 is FQNNGV. The CDR3 extends over 13 amino acids. V lost 2 bases and J 6 bases, leaving 7 bases between the germline ends. CDR3 sequence: CASSLSRSGELFF. As DNA, the CDR3 is TGTGCCAGCAGCTTAAGTAGATCCGGGGAGCTGTTTTTT.

This clonotype was counted only a few times. V gene TRBV5-1 combines with J gene TRBJ2-7; 13 bases are a match to TRBD2. J was trimmed by 4 bases and V by 3 bases; bases with no gene match: 4. Germline CDR1 is SGHRS and CDR2 is YFSETQ. The CDR3 contains 15 residues. Here the CDR3 reads CASSWTSGGSYEQYF. As DNA, the CDR3 is TGCGCCAGCAGCTGGACTAGCGGGGGTTCATACGAGCAGTACTTC.

The chain joins TRBV5-1 to TRBJ2-1; D is undetermined. The V end was cut by 1 base, the J end by 4 bases, with 18 bases between. The CDR3 contains 17 residues. The germline V gene has CDR1 SGHRS and CDR2 YFSETQ. The CDR3 bases are TGCGCCAGCAGCTTGTTCGGGCTCCACACCGTATACAATGAGCAGTTCTTC. Its translation is CASSLFGLHTVYNEQFF. The entire variable domain, with the rest obtained from reference TRBV5-1 and TRBJ2-1, is as follows: KAGVTQTPRYLIKTRGQQVTLSCSPISGHRSVSWYQQTPGQGLQFLFEYFSETQRNKGNFPGRFSGRQFSNSRSEMNVSTLELGDSALYLCASSLFGLHTVYNEQFFGPGTRLTVL.

This chain links TRBV20-1 with TRBJ2-5; 9 bases map to TRBD2. J was trimmed by 2 bases and V by 7 bases; bases with no gene match: 5. This CDR3 is built from 13 residues. CDR1 DFQATT and CDR2 SNEGSKA come from the germline V gene (reference sequence). The CDR3 DNA reads as TGCAGTGTGGTCCTAGCGGGGCAAGAGACCCAGTACTTC. Residues: CSVVLAGQETQYF.

This clonotype was found a few times. V usage is TRBV7-9 and J usage is TRBJ2-5, with D tentatively TRBD2 (6 bases). CDR1 SEHNR and CDR2 FQNEAQ come from the germline V gene (reference sequence). The CDR3 totals 15 residues. V lost 4 bases and J 5 bases, leaving 17 bases between the germline ends. CDR3 loop: CASSSMGGIGETQYF. The CDR3, as DNA: TGTGCCAGCAGCTCTATGGGGGGAATTGGGGAGACCCAGTACTTC.

The chain links TRBV12-3 or TRBV12-4 to TRBJ1-1, with a possible D match to TRBD1 (6 bases). The CDR3 extends over 12 amino acids. Trimming left V 6 bases short and J 10 bases short, with 15 bases between. Here the CDR3 DNA reads TGTGCCAGCAGCACGACAGGAGCAGGAGCTTTCTTT. As protein: CASSTTGAGAFF.

V gene TRBV28 combines with J gene TRBJ1-2; D is ambiguous. This CDR3 spans 12 amino acids. CDR1 is MDHEN and CDR2 is SYDVKM in the germline V gene. CDR3 in amino acids: CGSRPDNYGYTF. In DNA form, the CDR3 reads TGTGGGTCCAGGCCTGATAACTATGGCTACACCTTC.

Note on this clonotype: At one boundary the junction diverges from the germline segment, which might be a read error. The chain has TRBV18 and TRBJ1-2; 9 bases line up with TRBD1. Germline CDR1 KGHSH, CDR2 LQKENI. This CDR3 comprises 15 residues. The CDR3 protein is CASSPRPGQGGGYTF. The CDR3, as DNA: TGTGCCAGTTCACCGCGACCGGGACAGGGAGGTGGCTACACCTTC.

This clonotype was observed a handful of times. V usage is TRBV3-1 and J usage is TRBJ2-7; 9 bases align to TRBD1. Germline V lookup: CDR1 LGHDT, CDR2 YNNKEL (reference sequence). V shed 6 bases, J shed 3 bases, and the junction held 9 bases outside the gene matches. This CDR3 is built from 15 residues. As DNA, the CDR3 is TGTGCCAGCAGGGTCGGGACAGGGAATATCTACGAGCAGTACTTC. Its protein product is CASRVGTGNIYEQYF.

In its sample, this clonotype was seen a few times. The V call is TRBV5-1, the J call TRBJ2-7; 9 bases map to TRBD1. This CDR3 is built from 15 residues. Looked up from germline, CDR1 is SGHRS and CDR2 is YFSETQ. J was trimmed by 4 bases and V by 0 bases; bases with no gene match: 5. The CDR3 DNA reads TGCGCCAGCAGCTTGGTATCGGACAGGGGTTACGAGCAGTACTTC. Residues: CASSLVSDRGYEQYF.

This sequence joins TRBV28 and TRBJ2-3, with D perhaps matching TRBD1 (5 bases). V lost 7 bases, J lost 1 base, and 18 bases lay in between. The CDR3 totals 16 residues. In germline, CDR1 is MDHEN, CDR2 SYDVKM. For the CDR3, the DNA is TGTGCCAGCAATTCGGACACCCTTGGTGGCACAGATACGCAGTATTTT. Amino acid sequence: CASNSDTLGGTDTQYF.

This chain links TRBV4-2 with TRBJ2-7, with D maybe TRBD2 (6 bases). V gave up 1 base and J gave up 0 bases, with 13 bases separating them. The CDR3 sequence is 16 residues long. CDR1 and CDR2 from the germline V gene are LGHNA and YNFKEQ. The CDR3 sequence: CASSQAEAGPSYEQYF. CDR3 nucleotide sequence: TGTGCCAGCAGCCAAGCAGAGGCGGGGCCCTCCTACGAGCAGTACTTC.

In this sample, this clonotype turned up a few times. The chain combines TRBV12-3 or TRBV12-4 with TRBJ2-6; a weak D match, TRBD1 (5 bases). V lost 5 bases, J lost 3 bases, and 11 bases lay in between. The CDR3 sequence is 15 residues long. The CDR3, as DNA: TGTGCCAGCAGTAATCAGGGTTTTGGGGCCAACGTCCTGACTTTC. Protein: CASSNQGFGANVLTF.

This clonotype was observed a few times. One end of the junction does not line up with germline, which may come from a read error. The chain has TRBV3-1 and TRBJ2-1; possibly TRBD2 for D (6 bases). CDR3 length: 15 residues. Germline CDR1 LGHDT, CDR2 YNNKEL (reference sequence). The CDR3 protein is CASSQEGLGGNEQFF. In DNA form, the CDR3 reads TGTGCCAGTAGCCAAGAGGGACTCGGGGGTAATGAGCAGTTCTTC.

This clonotype occurred once. The V call is TRBV5-1, the J call TRBJ1-2; D is unclear. V gave up 0 bases and J gave up 2 bases, with 11 bases separating them. The CDR3 covers 15 residues. CDR1 and CDR2 (germline): SGHRS, YFSETQ. The CDR3 DNA follows: TGCGCCAGCAGCTTGGGGGCACGCTACAACTATGGCTACACCTTC. This encodes CASSLGARYNYGYTF.

In its sample, this clonotype was seen a few times. This sequence joins TRBV4-1 and TRBJ1-1; D gene unclear. Germline loops: CDR1 MGHRA, CDR2 YSYEKL. The germline V and J ends were trimmed by 1 base and 1 base, with 7 bases remaining between them. This CDR3 is 14 amino acids long. The CDR3 spells CASSQAHRNTEAFF. Written as DNA, the CDR3 is TGCGCCAGCAGCCAAGCCCACCGGAACACTGAAGCTTTCTTT.

The sample holds a few counts of this clonotype. The junction shows a germline mismatch at one end, possibly a read error. The CDR3 here is CASSQVAGTDTQYF. The CDR3 coding sequence is TGTGCCAGCAGCCAAGTAGCGGGCACAGATACGCAGTATTTT. The V gene is TRBV4-3, the J gene TRBJ2-3; a possible D gene is TRBD2 (6 bases). The CDR3 consists of 14 residues. Germline lookup yields CDR1 LGHNA and CDR2 YSLEER.

This clonotype has more than one count but fewer than ten. This rearrangement joins TRBV9 to TRBJ1-2; TRBD1 is a possible D gene (5 bases). The V gene lost 1 base and the J gene lost 5 bases, with 12 bases spanning the gap. Germline assignment: CDR1 SGDLS and CDR2 YYNGEE. The CDR3 consists of 14 residues. The CDR3 here is CASSVMGTEYGYTF. The CDR3 region has the DNA TGTGCCAGCAGCGTAATGGGGACGGAGTATGGCTACACCTTC.

This chain uses TRBV9 with TRBJ2-7, with 9 nucleotides matching TRBD2. Matching the DNA end better, TRBJ2-5 makes the J call doubtful. Germline V gene sequence: CDR1 SGDLS, CDR2 YYNGEE. This CDR3 has 17 residues. The CDR3 DNA follows: TGTGCCAGCAGCGTAGGCGGTAGCGGGGGAGTTCAAGAGACCCAGTACTTC. It translates to CASSVGGSGGVQETQYF.

This clonotype has ten or more counts. J is TRBJ2-7 and V is TRBV27; D tentatively fits TRBD1 or TRBD2 (5 bases each). Germline-derived CDR1 and CDR2 are MNHEY and SMNVEV (reference sequence). This CDR3 comprises 17 residues. V dropped 5 bases and J dropped 1 base, with 21 bases sitting between them. CDR3 DNA sequence: TGTGCCAGCAGTCCCCTGGCCGGGGCTTTTGGATCCTACGAGCAGTACTTC. Protein: CASSPLAGAFGSYEQYF.

This chain joins TRBV3-1 and TRBJ1-1; D may be TRBD1 (5 bases). Per the germline V gene, CDR1 is LGHDT and CDR2 is YNNKEL (reference sequence). The CDR3 contains 14 residues. V was trimmed by 3 bases and J by 5 bases, leaving 13 bases between them. CDR3 sequence: CASSQRGAGTEAFF. The DNA for the CDR3 is TGTGCCAGCAGCCAGCGGGGCGCGGGAACTGAAGCTTTCTTT.

This clonotype was recorded a few times. V is TRBV15 and J is TRBJ2-3, with TRBD1 as a possible D gene (5 bases). Between the trimmed V and J ends, which lost 0 bases and 6 bases, there was a span of 16 bases. The germline V gene encodes CDR1 LNHNV and CDR2 YYDKDF (reference sequence). This CDR3 has 16 residues. The CDR3 is CATSRDGVRRQDTQYF. In nucleotides, the CDR3 is TGTGCCACCAGCAGAGATGGAGTTCGCCGACAGGATACGCAGTATTTT.

This clonotype has only a few counts. The chain joins TRBV20-1 to TRBJ1-2; D call uncertain. In germline, CDR1 is DFQATT, CDR2 SNEGSKA (reference sequence). This CDR3 is built from 13 residues. V was cut by 2 bases and J by 5 bases, with 12 bases left in between. The CDR3, as DNA: TGCAGTGCTAGATCATCCGACCAGTATGGCTACACCTTC. It codes for CSARSSDQYGYTF.

This clonotype was seen a few times. This rearrangement joins TRBV24-1 to TRBJ2-5; 8 bases are shared with TRBD2. Germline V gene data show CDR1 as KGHDR and CDR2 as SFDVKD. J was trimmed by 2 bases and V by 9 bases; bases with no gene match: 4. This CDR3 region has 13 residues. CDR3 nucleotide sequence: TGTGCCACCGCGCGGGGGGATCAAGAGACCCAGTACTTC. As protein: CATARGDQETQYF.

This clonotype was seen repeatedly, ten times or more. This chain connects TRBV7-2 to TRBJ2-7; D remains unclear. V lost 6 bases and J 0 bases, leaving 12 bases between the germline ends. CDR1 SGHTA and CDR2 FQGNSA come from the germline V gene. The CDR3 spans 14 residues. The CDR3 bases are TGTGCCAGCAGTTTATCGGGTTACTCCTACGAGCAGTACTTC. It translates to CASSLSGYSYEQYF.